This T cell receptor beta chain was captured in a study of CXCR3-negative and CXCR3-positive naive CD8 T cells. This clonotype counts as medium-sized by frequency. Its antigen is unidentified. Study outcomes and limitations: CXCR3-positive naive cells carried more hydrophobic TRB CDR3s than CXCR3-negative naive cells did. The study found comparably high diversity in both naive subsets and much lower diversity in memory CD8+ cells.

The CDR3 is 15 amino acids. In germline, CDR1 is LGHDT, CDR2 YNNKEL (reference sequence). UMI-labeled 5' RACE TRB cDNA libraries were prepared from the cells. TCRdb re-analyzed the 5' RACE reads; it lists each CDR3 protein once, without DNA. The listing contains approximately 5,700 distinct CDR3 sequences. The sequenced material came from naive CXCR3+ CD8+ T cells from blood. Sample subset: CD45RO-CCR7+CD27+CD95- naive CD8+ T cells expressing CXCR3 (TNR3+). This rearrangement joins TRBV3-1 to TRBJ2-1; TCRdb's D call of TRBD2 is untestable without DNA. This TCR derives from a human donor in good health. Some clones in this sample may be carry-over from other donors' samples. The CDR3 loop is CASSQGRGGYNEQFF.